Here is one T cell receptor beta chain with its context. In the source study's methods: Reference gene primer amplification in the assay estimated nucleated cell counts. Method: immunoSEQ multiplex PCR; TCRdb's copy keeps in-frame clones and lacks some. The DNA gave D and trimming, while V, J and clone size come from that table. This table holds around 300,000 clones, approximately 92% found once. The CDR3 spans 13 residues. Trimming removed 2 bases at V and 3 bases at J, with 7 bases between. The source of the sample is a study of blood T cell repertoires in COVID-19. Study information: In each case, the material was cDNA or gDNA derived from T cells, B-cell-depleted T cells, or PBMCs.

Those enrolled, adults aged about 18 to 89 years, came from some 25 US areas. This TCR was recovered from a woman between 25 and 40 years old who had recovered from COVID-19. The chain has TRBV12-3 or TRBV12-4 and TRBJ1-1; D remains ambiguous. Sequenced material: PBMCs or T cells enriched from blood (not recorded which). The CDR3 spells CASSLLEDTEAFF. CDR3 nucleotide sequence: TGTGCCAGCAGTTTATTGGAGGACACTGAAGCTTTCTTT.